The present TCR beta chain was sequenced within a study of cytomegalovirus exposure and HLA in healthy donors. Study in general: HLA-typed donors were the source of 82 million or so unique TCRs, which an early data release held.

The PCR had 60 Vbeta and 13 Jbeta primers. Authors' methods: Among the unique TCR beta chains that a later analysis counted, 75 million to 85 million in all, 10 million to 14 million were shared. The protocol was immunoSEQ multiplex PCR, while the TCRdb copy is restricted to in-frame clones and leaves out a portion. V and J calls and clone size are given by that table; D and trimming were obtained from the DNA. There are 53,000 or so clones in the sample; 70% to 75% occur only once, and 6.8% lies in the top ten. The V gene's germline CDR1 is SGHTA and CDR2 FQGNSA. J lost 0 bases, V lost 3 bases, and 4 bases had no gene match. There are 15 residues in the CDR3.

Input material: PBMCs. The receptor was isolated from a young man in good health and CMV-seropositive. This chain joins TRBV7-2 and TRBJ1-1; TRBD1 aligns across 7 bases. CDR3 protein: CASSFRGGLNTEAFF. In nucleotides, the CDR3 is TGTGCCAGCAGCTTTCGAGGGGGCCTGAACACTGAAGCTTTCTTT.